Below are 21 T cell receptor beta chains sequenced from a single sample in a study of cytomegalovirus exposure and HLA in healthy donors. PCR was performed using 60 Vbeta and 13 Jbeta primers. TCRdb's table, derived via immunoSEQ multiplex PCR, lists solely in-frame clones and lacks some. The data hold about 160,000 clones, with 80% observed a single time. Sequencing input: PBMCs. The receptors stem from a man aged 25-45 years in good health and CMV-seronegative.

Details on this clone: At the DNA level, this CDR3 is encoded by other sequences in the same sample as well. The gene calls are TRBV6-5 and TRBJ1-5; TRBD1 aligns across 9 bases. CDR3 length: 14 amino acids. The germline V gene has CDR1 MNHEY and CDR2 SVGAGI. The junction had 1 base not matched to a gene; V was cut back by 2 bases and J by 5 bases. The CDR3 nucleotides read TGTGCCAGCAGTTACGGACAGGGGCATCAGCCCCAGCATTTT. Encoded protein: CASSYGQGHQPQHF.

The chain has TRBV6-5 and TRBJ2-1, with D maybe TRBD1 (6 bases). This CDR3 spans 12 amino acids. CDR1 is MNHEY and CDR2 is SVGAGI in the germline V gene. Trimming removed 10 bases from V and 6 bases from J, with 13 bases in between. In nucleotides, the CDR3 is TGTGCCACATTGGGACAAACCAATGAGCAGTTCTTC. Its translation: CATLGQTNEQFF.

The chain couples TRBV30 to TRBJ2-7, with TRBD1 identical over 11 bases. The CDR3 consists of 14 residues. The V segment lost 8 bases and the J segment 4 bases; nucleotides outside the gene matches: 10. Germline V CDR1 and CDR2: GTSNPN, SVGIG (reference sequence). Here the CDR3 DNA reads TGTGCCCGCGAGGGGGACAGGGGGTCGTACGAGCAGTACTTC. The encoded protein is CAREGDRGSYEQYF.

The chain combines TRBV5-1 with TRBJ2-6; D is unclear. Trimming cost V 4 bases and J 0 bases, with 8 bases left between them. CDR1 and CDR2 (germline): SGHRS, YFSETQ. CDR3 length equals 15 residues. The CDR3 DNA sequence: TGCGCCAGCAGCCCGGTCCTCTCTGGGGCCAACGTCCTGACTTTC. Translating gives CASSPVLSGANVLTF.

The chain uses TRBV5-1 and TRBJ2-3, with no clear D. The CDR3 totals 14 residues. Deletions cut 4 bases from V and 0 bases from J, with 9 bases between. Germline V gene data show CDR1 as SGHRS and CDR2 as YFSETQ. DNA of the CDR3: TGCGCCAGCAGCGCGCTATTAAGCACAGATACGCAGTATTTT. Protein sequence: CASSALLSTDTQYF.

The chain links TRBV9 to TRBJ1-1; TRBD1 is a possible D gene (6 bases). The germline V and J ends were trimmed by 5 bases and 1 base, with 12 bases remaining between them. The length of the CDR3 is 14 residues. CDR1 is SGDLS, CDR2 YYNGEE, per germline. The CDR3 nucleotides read TGTGCCAGCAGTTCGGGACACCCGAACACTGAAGCTTTCTTT. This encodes CASSSGHPNTEAFF.

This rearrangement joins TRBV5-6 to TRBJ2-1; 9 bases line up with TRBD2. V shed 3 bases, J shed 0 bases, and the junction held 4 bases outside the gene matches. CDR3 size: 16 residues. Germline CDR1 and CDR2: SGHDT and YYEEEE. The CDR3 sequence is CASSSGLASSYNEQFF. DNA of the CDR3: TGTGCCAGCAGCTCCGGACTAGCGAGCTCCTACAATGAGCAGTTCTTC.

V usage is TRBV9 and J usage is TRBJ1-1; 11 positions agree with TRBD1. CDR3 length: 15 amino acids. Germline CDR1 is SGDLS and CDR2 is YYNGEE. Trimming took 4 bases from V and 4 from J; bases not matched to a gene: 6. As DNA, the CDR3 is TGTGCCAGCAGCCAGGACAGGGGGCTCGTCACTGAAGCTTTCTTT. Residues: CASSQDRGLVTEAFF.

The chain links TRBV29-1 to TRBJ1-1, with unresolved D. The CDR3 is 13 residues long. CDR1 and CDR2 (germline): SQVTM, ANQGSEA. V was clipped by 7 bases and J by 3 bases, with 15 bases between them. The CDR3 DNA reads TGCAGCGGGGGAGATGTAAGGGACACTGAAGCTTTCTTT. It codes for CSGGDVRDTEAFF.

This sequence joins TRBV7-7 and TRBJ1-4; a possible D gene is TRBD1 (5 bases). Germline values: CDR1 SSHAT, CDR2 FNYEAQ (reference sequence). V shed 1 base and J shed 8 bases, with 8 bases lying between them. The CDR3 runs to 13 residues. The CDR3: CASSLDKGEKLFF. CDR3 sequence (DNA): TGTGCCAGCAGCTTAGACAAGGGGGAAAAACTGTTTTTT. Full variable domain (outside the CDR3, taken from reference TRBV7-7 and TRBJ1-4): GAGVSQSPRYKVTKRGQDVTLRCDPISSHATLYWYQQALGQGPEFLTYFNYEAQPDKSGLPSDRFSAERPEGSISTLTIQRTEQRDSAMYRCASSLDKGEKLFFGSGTQLSVL.

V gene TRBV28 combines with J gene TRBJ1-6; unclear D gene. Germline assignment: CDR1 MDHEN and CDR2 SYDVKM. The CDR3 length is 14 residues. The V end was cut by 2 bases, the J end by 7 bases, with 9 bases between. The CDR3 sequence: CASSLRGKNSPLHF. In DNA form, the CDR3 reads TGTGCCAGCAGTTTAAGAGGGAAAAATTCACCCCTCCACTTT.

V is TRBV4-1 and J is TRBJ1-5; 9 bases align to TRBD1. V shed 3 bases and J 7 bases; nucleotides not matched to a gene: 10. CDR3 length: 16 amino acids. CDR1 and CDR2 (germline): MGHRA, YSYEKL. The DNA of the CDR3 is TGCGCCAGCAGCCAGACGGGGGACAGGGTAGGACAGCCCCAGCATTTT. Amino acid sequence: CASSQTGDRVGQPQHF.

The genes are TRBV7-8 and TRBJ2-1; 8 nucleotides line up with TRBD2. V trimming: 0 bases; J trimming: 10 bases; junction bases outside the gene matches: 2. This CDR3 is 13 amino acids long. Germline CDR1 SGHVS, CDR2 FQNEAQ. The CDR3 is CASSLAGGREQFF. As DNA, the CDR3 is TGTGCCAGCAGCTTAGCTGGCGGGAGGGAGCAGTTCTTC.

The CDR3 protein is CASSLEGVETQYF. CDR3 nucleotide sequence: TGTGCCAGCAGCTTGGAGGGGGTGGAGACCCAGTACTTC. The V call is TRBV5-4, the J call TRBJ2-5; D perhaps matches TRBD1 (6 bases). This CDR3 is 13 amino acids long. Trimming cost V 0 bases and J 5 bases, with 8 bases left between them. Per germline, CDR1 SGHNT and CDR2 YYREEE (reference sequence). The whole variable domain, remainder taken from reference TRBV5-4 and TRBJ2-5, is ETGVTQSPTHLIKTRGQQVTLRCSSQSGHNTVSWYQQALGQGPQFIFQYYREEENGRGNFPPRFSGLQFPNYSSELNVNALELDDSALYLCASSLEGVETQYFGPGTRLLVL.

CDR3 in amino acids: CATSRDRQGKYF. The CDR3 DNA sequence: TGTGCCACCAGCAGAGATCGGCAGGGAAAGTACTTC. The V gene is TRBV15, the J gene TRBJ2-7, with D possibly matching TRBD1 (5 bases). There are 12 residues in the CDR3. Germline V gene sequence: CDR1 LNHNV, CDR2 YYDKDF (reference sequence). Between the trimmed V and J ends, which lost 0 bases and 11 bases, there was a span of 11 bases.

Here the CDR3 reads CAISDPGSSGEQYF. CDR3 DNA sequence: TGTGCCATCAGTGATCCGGGTTCCTCGGGCGAGCAGTACTTC. The chain is built from TRBV10-3 and TRBJ2-7; D is unresolved. CDR1 and CDR2 (germline): ENHRY, SYGVKD. V lost 3 bases, J lost 6 bases, and 15 bases lay in between. The CDR3 runs 14 residues.

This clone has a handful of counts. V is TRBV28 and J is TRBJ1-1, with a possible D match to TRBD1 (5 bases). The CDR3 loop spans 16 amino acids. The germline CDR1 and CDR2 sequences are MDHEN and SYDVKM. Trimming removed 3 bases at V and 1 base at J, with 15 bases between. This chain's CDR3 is CASSFLLRGSNTEAFF. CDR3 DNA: TGTGCCAGCAGTTTCCTCCTAAGGGGATCGAACACTGAAGCTTTCTTT.

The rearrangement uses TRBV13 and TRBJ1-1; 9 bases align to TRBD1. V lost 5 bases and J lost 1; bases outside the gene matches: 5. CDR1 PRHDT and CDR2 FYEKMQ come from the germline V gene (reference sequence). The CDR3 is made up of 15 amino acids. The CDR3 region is CASSQEGQGNTEAFF. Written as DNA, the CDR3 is TGTGCCAGCAGCCAAGAGGGACAGGGGAACACTGAAGCTTTCTTT.

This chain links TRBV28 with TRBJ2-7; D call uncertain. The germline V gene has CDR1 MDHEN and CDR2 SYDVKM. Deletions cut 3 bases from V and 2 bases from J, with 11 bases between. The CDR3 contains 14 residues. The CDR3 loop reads CASSFGWQAYEQYF. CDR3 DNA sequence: TGTGCCAGCAGTTTTGGATGGCAGGCCTACGAGCAGTACTTC.

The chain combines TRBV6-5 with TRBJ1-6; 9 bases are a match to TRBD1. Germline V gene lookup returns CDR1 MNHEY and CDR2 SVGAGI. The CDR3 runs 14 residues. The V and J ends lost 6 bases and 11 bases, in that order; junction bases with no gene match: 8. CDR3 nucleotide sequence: TGTGCCAGCAGCTATGGACAGGGGATAACACCCCTCCACTTT. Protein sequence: CASSYGQGITPLHF.

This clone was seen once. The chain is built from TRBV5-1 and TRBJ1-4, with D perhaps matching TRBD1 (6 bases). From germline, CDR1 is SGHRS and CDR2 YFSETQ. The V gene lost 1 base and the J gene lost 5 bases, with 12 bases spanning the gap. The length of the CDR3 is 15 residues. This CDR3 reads CASSLNQGSNEKLFF. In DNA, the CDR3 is TGCGCCAGCAGCTTGAATCAGGGGAGCAATGAAAAACTGTTTTTT.